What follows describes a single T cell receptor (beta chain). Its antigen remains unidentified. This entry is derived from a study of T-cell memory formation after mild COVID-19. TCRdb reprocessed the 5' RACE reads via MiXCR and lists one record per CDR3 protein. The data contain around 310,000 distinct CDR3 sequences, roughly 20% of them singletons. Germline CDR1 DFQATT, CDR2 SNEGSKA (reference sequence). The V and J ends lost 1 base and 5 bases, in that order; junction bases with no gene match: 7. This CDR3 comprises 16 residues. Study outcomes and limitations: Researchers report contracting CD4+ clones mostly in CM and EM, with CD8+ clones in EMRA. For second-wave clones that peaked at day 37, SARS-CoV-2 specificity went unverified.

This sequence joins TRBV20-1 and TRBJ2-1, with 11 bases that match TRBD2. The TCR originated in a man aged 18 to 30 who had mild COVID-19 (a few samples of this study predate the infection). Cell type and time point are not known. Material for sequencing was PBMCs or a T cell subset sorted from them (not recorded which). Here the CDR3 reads CSARGSGGAVHNEQFF. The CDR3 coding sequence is TGCAGTGCTAGAGGTAGCGGGGGGGCGGTCCACAATGAGCAGTTCTTC.